One sample yielded the 30 T cell receptor beta chains listed below, sequenced in a study of response to subunit inactivated influenza vaccine. TCRdb re-derived calls from the RT-PCR reads in MiXCR, one entry per CDR3 protein. The profile shows 200,000 to 250,000 distinct CDR3 sequences, less than 15% of them singletons. Sequencing used non-naive T cells sorted from PBMCs, obtained roughly 15 days before vaccination. These receptor sequences come from a man over 45 who received an inactivated influenza vaccine.

This clonotype was seen many times. In DNA form, the CDR3 reads TGTGCCAGCAGTTTAGGGACAGGGGGGCCGTATGGCTACACCTTC. It is translated as CASSLGTGGPYGYTF. The V call is TRBV12-3 or TRBV12-4, the J call TRBJ1-2; TRBD1 matches 10 bases. CDR3 length equals 15 residues. Losses at the gene ends were 1 base for V and 5 bases for J; bases not matched to a gene: 4.

The chain joins TRBV27 to TRBJ2-7, with D unclear. The germline CDR1 and CDR2 sequences are MNHEY and SMNVEV (reference sequence). There are 13 residues in the CDR3. The V and J ends lost 7 bases and 1 base respectively, with 11 bases between them. DNA of the CDR3: TGTGCCAGCATGGGGTCCATGTCCTACGAGCAGTACTTC. Translated: CASMGSMSYEQYF.

The chain recombines TRBV21-1 with TRBJ2-4; the tabulated D call, TRBD1, remains unverified against the DNA. TRBV21-1 is classified as a pseudogene. This CDR3 has 12 amino acids. The CDR3 protein is CASPPGQGPQYF. The CDR3 nucleotides read TGTGCCAGCCCCCCAGGACAGGGTCCCCAGTACTTC.

This clonotype was observed many times. This chain connects TRBV24-1 to TRBJ2-1, with D possibly called TRBD1 or TRBD2 (5 bases each). The germline CDR1 and CDR2 sequences are KGHDR and SFDVKD. The CDR3 is made up of 12 amino acids. Between the trimmed V and J ends, which lost 6 bases and 5 bases, there was a span of 7 bases. CDR3 nucleotides: TGTGCCACCAGTCTGGGGGACAATGAGCAGTTCTTC. It is translated as CATSLGDNEQFF.

The V gene is TRBV7-2, the J gene TRBJ2-1; 10 bases line up with TRBD2. Germline CDR1 is SGHTA and CDR2 is FQGNSA. Trimming took 2 bases from V and 5 from J; bases not matched to a gene: 6. The CDR3 sequence is 16 residues long. The CDR3 sequence is CASSLTSGETHNEQFF. DNA of the CDR3: TGTGCCAGCAGCTTAACTAGCGGGGAGACACACAATGAGCAGTTCTTC.

This clonotype was observed at least ten times. The V call is TRBV12-3 or TRBV12-4, the J call TRBJ2-2, with D perhaps being TRBD1 or TRBD2 (5 bases each). The CDR3 sequence is 12 residues long. Trimming removed 7 bases at V and 6 bases at J, with 9 bases between. CDR3 amino acids: CASNQGPGELFF. The CDR3 region has the DNA TGTGCCAGCAACCAGGGACCCGGGGAGCTGTTTTTT.

This clonotype was counted between two and nine times. This chain uses TRBV12-3 or TRBV12-4 with TRBJ1-5, with D possibly matching TRBD1 (6 bases). V dropped 5 bases and J dropped 0 bases, with 14 bases sitting between them. This CDR3 comprises 16 residues. In nucleotides, the CDR3 is TGTGCCAGCAGTCCAGTCGGGGGCGCTAGCAATCAGCCCCAGCATTTT. Protein: CASSPVGGASNQPQHF.

The chain recombines TRBV3-1 with TRBJ2-2; 9 nucleotides align to TRBD1. Trimming took 10 bases from V and 9 from J; bases not matched to a gene: 15. Germline V gene data show CDR1 as LGHDT and CDR2 as YNNKEL (reference sequence). This CDR3 region has 15 residues. The CDR3 protein is CATSPWTGEARELFF. In nucleotides, the CDR3 is TGTGCCACCTCCCCGTGGACAGGGGAGGCCAGGGAGCTGTTTTTT.

The V call is TRBV7-8, the J call TRBJ2-7; D is uncertain. Trimming left V 5 bases short and J 1 base short, with 9 bases between. This CDR3 contains 13 residues. From germline, CDR1 is SGHVS and CDR2 FQNEAQ. This chain's CDR3 is CASSDKASYEQYF. Here the CDR3 DNA reads TGTGCCAGCAGCGATAAGGCGTCCTACGAGCAGTACTTC.

The chain combines TRBV12-3 or TRBV12-4 with TRBJ2-1; 9 nucleotides agree with TRBD2. Trimming at V came to 6 bases and at J to 10 bases, leaving 19 bases not matched to a gene. The CDR3 extends over 17 amino acids. The CDR3 DNA is TGTGCCAGCAGCCCCGCCCAAGGAGCGGGGGGCCGAGGGGAGCAGTTCTTC. It encodes CASSPAQGAGGRGEQFF.

This clonotype appeared a single time. V gene TRBV7-9 combines with J gene TRBJ2-3; 8 nucleotides agree with TRBD2. The CDR3 consists of 15 residues. J gave up 2 bases and V 2 bases, and 3 bases lay outside the gene matches. Germline CDR1 SEHNR, CDR2 FQNEAQ (reference sequence). The DNA for the CDR3 is TGTGCCAGCAGCTTACCGACTAGCGTCACAGATACGCAGTATTTT. It encodes CASSLPTSVTDTQYF.

This clonotype was detected only a few times. The V gene is TRBV28, the J gene TRBJ1-2; no clear D. The V and J ends lost 3 bases and 6 bases respectively, with 11 bases between them. Germline V lookup: CDR1 MDHEN, CDR2 SYDVKM. The CDR3 spans 13 residues. The CDR3 coding sequence is TGTGCCAGCAGTTTGGGGTCTTTCGATGGCTACACCTTC. Its protein product is CASSLGSFDGYTF.

This clonotype has ten or more counts. V and J are TRBV20-1 and TRBJ2-3, with no clear D. The CDR3 runs to 10 residues. Trimming took off 6 bases at V and 6 bases at J, with 7 bases between the two ends. The germline gives CDR1 DFQATT, CDR2 SNEGSKA (reference sequence). CDR3 in DNA: TGCAGTGCCACGTCCGATACGCAGTATTTT. This gives the protein CSATSDTQYF.

The rearrangement links TRBV6-1 to TRBJ1-1; D is unresolved. Trimming cost V 6 bases and J 0 bases, with 8 bases left between them. This CDR3 is 13 amino acids long. Germline V CDR1 and CDR2: MNHNS, SASEGT. CDR3: CASRSRVNTEAFF. The CDR3 coding sequence is TGTGCCAGCAGGTCACGGGTGAACACTGAAGCTTTCTTT.

This clonotype was seen many times. V gene TRBV10-3 combines with J gene TRBJ2-7; 8 nucleotides line up with TRBD2. The CDR3 totals 18 residues. Germline V gene lookup returns CDR1 ENHRY and CDR2 SYGVKD. Germline trimming cut 2 bases from V and 0 bases from J; bases unmatched to any gene: 12. CDR3 sequence: CAISEGGGLVRSSYEQYF. Here the CDR3 DNA reads TGTGCCATCAGTGAGGGGGGGGGACTAGTTCGGAGCTCCTACGAGCAGTACTTC.

This clonotype appeared a few times. The chain links TRBV20-1 to TRBJ2-7; D gene unclear. This CDR3 has 16 residues. Trimming removed 0 bases at V and 0 bases at J, with 15 bases between. Germline CDR1 DFQATT, CDR2 SNEGSKA (reference sequence). The CDR3 protein is CSARDRPLLGSYEQYF. DNA of the CDR3: TGCAGTGCTAGAGATAGGCCACTGTTGGGCTCCTACGAGCAGTACTTC.

This clonotype was seen repeatedly, ten times or more. This chain connects TRBV5-6 to TRBJ2-2; D not certain. The CDR3 contains 15 residues. The germline V and J ends were trimmed by 2 bases and 2 bases, with 10 bases remaining between them. The germline V gene encodes CDR1 SGHDT and CDR2 YYEEEE. The CDR3 sequence is CASSFGRRNTGELFF. In nucleotides, the CDR3 is TGTGCCAGCAGCTTTGGTAGGCGAAACACCGGGGAGCTGTTTTTT.

This clonotype was counted between two and nine times. The chain is built from TRBV14 and TRBJ2-3; 7 nucleotides align to TRBD1. CDR1 is SGHDN and CDR2 is FVKESK in the germline V gene. CDR3 length equals 15 residues. The V segment lost 1 base and the J segment 3 bases; nucleotides outside the gene matches: 4. CDR3 nucleotide sequence: TGTGCCAGCAGCCAAGGTTGGACAGGTACAGATACGCAGTATTTT. Its protein is CASSQGWTGTDTQYF.

The chain links TRBV11-2 to TRBJ2-4; TRBD2 matches at 9 bases. The V gene's germline CDR1 is SGHAT and CDR2 FQNNGV. Trimming removed 4 bases from V and 7 bases from J; junction bases left unmatched: 5. The CDR3 runs to 14 residues. Here the CDR3 DNA reads TGTGCCAGCAGCTATACCGGGACTAGCAACATTCAGTACTTC. Amino acids: CASSYTGTSNIQYF.

J is TRBJ2-7 and V is TRBV28; TRBD1 matches at 9 bases. Germline V gene lookup returns CDR1 MDHEN and CDR2 SYDVKM. There are 15 residues in the CDR3. V trimming: 6 bases; J trimming: 2 bases; junction bases outside the gene matches: 8. CDR3 loop: CASRPPGTGTYEQYF. CDR3 DNA: TGTGCCAGCAGGCCGCCCGGGACAGGGACCTACGAGCAGTACTTC.

The chain is built from TRBV20-1 and TRBJ2-5, with 10 bases matching TRBD2. This CDR3 spans 16 amino acids. Germline V lookup: CDR1 DFQATT, CDR2 SNEGSKA (reference sequence). J lost 4 bases, V lost 1 base, and 9 bases had no gene match. The chain's CDR3 is CSARALAGETRETQYF. For the CDR3, the DNA is TGCAGTGCTAGAGCGCTAGCGGGAGAGACCAGAGAGACCCAGTACTTC.

This clonotype was seen ten or more times. This sequence joins TRBV15 and TRBJ2-3; weak D call: TRBD2 (6 bases). This CDR3 region has 12 residues. Trimming took 6 bases from V and 4 from J, leaving 8 bases between them. Germline-derived CDR1 and CDR2 are LNHNV and YYDKDF (reference sequence). The CDR3 region is CATRGGPDTQYF. DNA of the CDR3: TGTGCCACCAGGGGGGGTCCAGATACGCAGTATTTT. Full variable domain (remainder filled in from reference TRBV15 and TRBJ2-3): DAMVIQNPRYQVTQFGKPVTLSCSQTLNHNVMYWYQQKSSQAPKLLFHYYDKDFNNEADTPDNFQSRRPNTSFCFLDIRSPGLGDTAMYLCATRGGPDTQYFGPGTRLTVL.

The chain employs TRBV13 and TRBJ1-6; TRBD1 matches at 7 bases. The length of the CDR3 is 14 residues. Trimming took 2 bases from V and 5 from J; bases not matched to a gene: 0. Germline loops: CDR1 PRHDT, CDR2 FYEKMQ (reference sequence). CDR3 nucleotide sequence: TGTGCCAGCAGCTTACAGGGGGATAATTCACCCCTCCACTTT. Amino acid sequence: CASSLQGDNSPLHF.

This clonotype turned up a few times. V usage is TRBV9 and J usage is TRBJ2-1; D is uncertain. V was clipped by 0 bases and J by 8 bases, with 12 bases between them. Germline assignment: CDR1 SGDLS and CDR2 YYNGEE. This CDR3 contains 14 residues. The CDR3 spells CASSVVPRKDEQFF. CDR3 sequence (DNA): TGTGCCAGCAGCGTAGTTCCTCGAAAGGATGAGCAGTTCTTC. Supplemented by reference TRBV9 and TRBJ2-1, the full variable domain reads DSGVTQTPKHLITATGQRVTLRCSPRSGDLSVYWYQQSLDQGLQFLIQYYNGEERAKGNILERFSAQQFPDLHSELNLSSLELGDSALYFCASSVVPRKDEQFFGPGTRLTVL.

There are many counts of this clonotype. V and J are TRBV5-5 and TRBJ2-7; TRBD2 aligns across 9 bases. This CDR3 has 15 residues. Germline V gene lookup returns CDR1 SGHKS and CDR2 YYEKEE (reference sequence). V lost 4 bases to trimming and J lost 1 base; unmatched junction nucleotides: 6. CDR3 sequence (DNA): TGTGCCAGCAGCCACCGACTAGCGGAATCCTACGAGCAGTACTTC. It translates to CASSHRLAESYEQYF.

This clonotype was detected only a few times. This chain links TRBV7-2 with TRBJ2-3, with D possibly matching TRBD1 (5 bases). Germline CDR1 and CDR2: SGHTA and FQGNSA. The CDR3 is 14 amino acids. V shed 2 bases and J shed 10 bases, with 16 bases lying between them. CDR3 sequence reads: CASSLRTSPGSQYF. CDR3 nucleotide sequence: TGTGCCAGCAGCTTACGGACATCGCCCGGATCGCAGTATTTT.

The CDR3 bases are TGTGCCAGCAGCCAAGATAGTCTCCGGGACAGGAGGCAGACCCAGTACTTC. It is translated as CASSQDSLRDRRQTQYF. The chain joins TRBV14 to TRBJ2-5; 8 bases fit TRBD1. V lost 0 bases, J lost 6 bases, and 12 bases stayed unmatched. Germline CDR1 reads SGHDN; CDR2 reads FVKESK. The CDR3 contains 17 residues.

The CDR3 DNA reads TGCGCCAGCAGCCAAGGGACAGGGCCCTACGAGCAGTACTTC. Encoded protein: CASSQGTGPYEQYF. The chain links TRBV4-1 to TRBJ2-7, with 8 bases identical to TRBD1. Germline CDR1 MGHRA, CDR2 YSYEKL. The CDR3 sequence is 14 residues long. The trim removed 1 base at V and 2 bases at J, leaving 1 base unmatched.

This chain connects TRBV6-2 or TRBV6-3 to TRBJ2-3; no clear D. The CDR3 sequence is 14 residues long. Trimming took 4 bases from V and 2 from J, leaving 10 bases between them. Germline-derived CDR1 and CDR2 are MNHEY and SVGEGT. CDR3 protein: CASSSARPTDTQYF. DNA for the CDR3: TGTGCCAGCAGTTCGGCGCGTCCCACAGATACGCAGTATTTT.

This clonotype was seen repeatedly, ten times or more. The chain combines TRBV28 with TRBJ1-2; no reliable D call. CDR3 length equals 13 residues. Germline values: CDR1 MDHEN, CDR2 SYDVKM. V shed 3 bases and J shed 4 bases, with 9 bases lying between them. CDR3 protein: CASSLTPFYGYTF. CDR3 DNA: TGTGCCAGCAGTTTGACACCATTCTATGGCTACACCTTC.